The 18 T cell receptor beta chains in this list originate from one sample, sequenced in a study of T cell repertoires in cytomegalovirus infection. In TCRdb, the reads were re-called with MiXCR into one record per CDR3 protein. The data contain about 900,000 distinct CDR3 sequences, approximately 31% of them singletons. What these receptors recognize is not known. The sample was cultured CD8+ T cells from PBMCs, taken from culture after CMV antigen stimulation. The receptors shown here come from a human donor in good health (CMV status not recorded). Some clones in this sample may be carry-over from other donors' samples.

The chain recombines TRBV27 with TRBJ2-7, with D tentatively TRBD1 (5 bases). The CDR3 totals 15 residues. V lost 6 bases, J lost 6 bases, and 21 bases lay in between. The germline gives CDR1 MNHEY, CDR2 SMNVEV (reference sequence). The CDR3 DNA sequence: TGTGCCAGCAGATCTTCGACAGACACACTCTCCGAGCAGTACGTC. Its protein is CASRSSTDTLSEQYV.

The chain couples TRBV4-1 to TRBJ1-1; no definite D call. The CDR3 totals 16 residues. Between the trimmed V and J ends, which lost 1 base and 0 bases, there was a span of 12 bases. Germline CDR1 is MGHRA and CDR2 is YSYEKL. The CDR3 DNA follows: TGCGCCAGCAGCCAAGTTGGAACAGCCATGAACACTGAAGCTTTCTTT. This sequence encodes CASSQVGTAMNTEAFF.

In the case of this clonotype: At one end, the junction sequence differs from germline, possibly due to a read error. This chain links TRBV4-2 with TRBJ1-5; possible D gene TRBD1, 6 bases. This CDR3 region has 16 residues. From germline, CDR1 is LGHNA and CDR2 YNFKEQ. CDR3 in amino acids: CASSQGLGGLYQLQHF. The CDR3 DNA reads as TGTGCCAGCAGCCAAGGACTAGGGGGACTGTATCAGCTCCAGCATTTT.

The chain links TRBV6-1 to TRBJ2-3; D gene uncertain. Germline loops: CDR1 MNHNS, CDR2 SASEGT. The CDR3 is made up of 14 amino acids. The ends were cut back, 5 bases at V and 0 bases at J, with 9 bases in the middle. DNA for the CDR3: TGTGCCAGCAGTCGGTCCGTTAGCACAGATACGCAGTATTTT. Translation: CASSRSVSTDTQYF.

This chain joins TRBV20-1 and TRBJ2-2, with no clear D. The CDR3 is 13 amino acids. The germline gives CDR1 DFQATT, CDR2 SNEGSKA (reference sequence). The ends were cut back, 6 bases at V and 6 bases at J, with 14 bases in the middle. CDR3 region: CSATPGHSGELFF. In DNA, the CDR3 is TGCAGTGCGACCCCGGGTCATTCCGGGGAGCTGTTTTTT.

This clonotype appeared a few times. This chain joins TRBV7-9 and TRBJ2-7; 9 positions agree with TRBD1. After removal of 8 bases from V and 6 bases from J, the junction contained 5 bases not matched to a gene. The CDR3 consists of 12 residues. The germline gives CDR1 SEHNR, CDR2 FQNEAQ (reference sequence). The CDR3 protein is CASGQGSGEQYV. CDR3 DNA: TGTGCCAGCGGACAGGGGAGTGGCGAGCAGTACGTC.

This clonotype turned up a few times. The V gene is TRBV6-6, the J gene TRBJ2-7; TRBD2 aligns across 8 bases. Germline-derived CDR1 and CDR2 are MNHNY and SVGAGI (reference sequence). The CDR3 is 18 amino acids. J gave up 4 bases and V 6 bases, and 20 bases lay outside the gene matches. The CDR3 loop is CASSQAGAALLDNYEQYV. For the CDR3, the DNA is TGTGCCAGCAGCCAAGCGGGGGCCGCTCTTCTCGACAATTACGAGCAGTACGTC.

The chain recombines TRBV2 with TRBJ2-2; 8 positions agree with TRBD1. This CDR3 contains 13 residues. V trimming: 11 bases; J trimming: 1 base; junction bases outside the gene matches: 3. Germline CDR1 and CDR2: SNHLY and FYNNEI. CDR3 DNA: TGTGCCCGCGGACAGGGGAACACCGGGGAGCTGTTTTTT. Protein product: CARGQGNTGELFF.

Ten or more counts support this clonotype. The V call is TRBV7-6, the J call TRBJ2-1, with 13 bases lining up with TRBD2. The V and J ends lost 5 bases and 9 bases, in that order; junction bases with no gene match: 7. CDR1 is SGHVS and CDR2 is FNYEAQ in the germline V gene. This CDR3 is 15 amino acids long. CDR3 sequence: CASSATSGGAGEQFF. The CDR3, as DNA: TGTGCCAGCAGCGCTACTAGCGGGGGGGCCGGTGAGCAGTTCTTC.

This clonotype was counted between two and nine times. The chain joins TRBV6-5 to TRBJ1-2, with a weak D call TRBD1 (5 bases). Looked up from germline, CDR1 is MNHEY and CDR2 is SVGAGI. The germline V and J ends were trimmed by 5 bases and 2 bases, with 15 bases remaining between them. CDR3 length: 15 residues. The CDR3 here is CASSPDSFLNYGYTF. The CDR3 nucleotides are TGTGCCAGCAGTCCCGACAGCTTTCTAAACTATGGCTACACCTTC.

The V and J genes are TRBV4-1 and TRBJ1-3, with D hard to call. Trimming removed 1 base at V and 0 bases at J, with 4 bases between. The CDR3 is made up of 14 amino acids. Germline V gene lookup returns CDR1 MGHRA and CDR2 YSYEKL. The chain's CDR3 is CASSQADSGNTIYF. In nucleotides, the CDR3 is TGCGCCAGCAGCCAAGCGGACTCTGGAAACACCATATATTTT.

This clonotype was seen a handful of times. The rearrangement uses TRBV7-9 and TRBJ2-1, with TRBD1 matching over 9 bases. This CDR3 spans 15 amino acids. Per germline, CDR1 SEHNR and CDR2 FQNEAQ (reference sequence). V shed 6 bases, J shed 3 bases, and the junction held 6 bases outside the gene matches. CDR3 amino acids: CASRGGGQGYNEQFF. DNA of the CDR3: TGTGCCAGCAGAGGTGGGGGACAGGGCTACAATGAGCAGTTCTTC.

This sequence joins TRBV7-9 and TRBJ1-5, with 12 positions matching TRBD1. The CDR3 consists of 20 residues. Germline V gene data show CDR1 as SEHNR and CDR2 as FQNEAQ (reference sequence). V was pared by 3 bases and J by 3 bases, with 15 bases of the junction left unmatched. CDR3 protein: CASSFKAAGQGALDNQPQHF. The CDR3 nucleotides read TGTGCCAGCAGCTTTAAGGCGGCGGGACAGGGGGCGTTGGACAATCAGCCCCAGCATTTT.

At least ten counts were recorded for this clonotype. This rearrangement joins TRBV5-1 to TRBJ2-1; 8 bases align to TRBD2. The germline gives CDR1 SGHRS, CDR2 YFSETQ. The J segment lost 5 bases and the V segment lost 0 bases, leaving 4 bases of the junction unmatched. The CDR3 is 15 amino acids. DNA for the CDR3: TGCGCCAGCAGCTTGGATAGCGGGGCACACAATGAGCAGTTCTTC. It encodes CASSLDSGAHNEQFF.

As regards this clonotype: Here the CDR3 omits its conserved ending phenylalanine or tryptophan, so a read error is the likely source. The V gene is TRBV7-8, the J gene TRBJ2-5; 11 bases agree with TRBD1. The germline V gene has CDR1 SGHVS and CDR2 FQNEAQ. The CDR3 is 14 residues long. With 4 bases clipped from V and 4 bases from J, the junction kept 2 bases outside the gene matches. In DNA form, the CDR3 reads TGTGCCAGCAGCTGGACAGGGGGCACAGAGACCCAGTACTCC. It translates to CASSWTGGTETQYS.

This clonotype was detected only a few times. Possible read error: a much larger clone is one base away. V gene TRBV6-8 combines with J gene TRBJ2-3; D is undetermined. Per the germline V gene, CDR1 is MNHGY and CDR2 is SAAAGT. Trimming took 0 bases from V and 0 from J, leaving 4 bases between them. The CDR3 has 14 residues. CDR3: CASSYSISTDTQYF. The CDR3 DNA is TGTGCCAGCAGTTACTCGATTAGCACAGATACGCAGTATTTT.

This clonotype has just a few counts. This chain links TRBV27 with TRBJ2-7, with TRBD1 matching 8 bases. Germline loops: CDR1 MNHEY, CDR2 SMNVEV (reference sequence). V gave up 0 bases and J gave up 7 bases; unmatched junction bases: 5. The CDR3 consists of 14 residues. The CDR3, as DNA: TGTGCCAGCAGTTTATCCGCAGGGGGCGTGGAGCAGTACGTC. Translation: CASSLSAGGVEQYV.

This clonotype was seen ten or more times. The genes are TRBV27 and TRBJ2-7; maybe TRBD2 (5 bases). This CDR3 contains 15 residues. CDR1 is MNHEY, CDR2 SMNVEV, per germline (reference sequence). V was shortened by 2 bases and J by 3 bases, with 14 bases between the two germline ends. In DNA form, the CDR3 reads TGTGCCAGCAGTTTAGATGCCCTCGGGGACTACGAGCAGTACTTC. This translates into CASSLDALGDYEQYF.